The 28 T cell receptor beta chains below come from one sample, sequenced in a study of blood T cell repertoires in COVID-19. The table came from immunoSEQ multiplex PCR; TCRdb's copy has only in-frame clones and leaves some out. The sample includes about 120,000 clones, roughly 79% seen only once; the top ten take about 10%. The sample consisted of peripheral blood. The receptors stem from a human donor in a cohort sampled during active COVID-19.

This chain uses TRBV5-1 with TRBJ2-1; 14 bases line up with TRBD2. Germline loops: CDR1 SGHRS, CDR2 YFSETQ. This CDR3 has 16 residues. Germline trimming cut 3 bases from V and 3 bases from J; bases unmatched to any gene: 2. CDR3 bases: TGCGCCAGCAGCTCCGGGACTAGCGGGGGCTACAATGAGCAGTTCTTC. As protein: CASSSGTSGGYNEQFF.

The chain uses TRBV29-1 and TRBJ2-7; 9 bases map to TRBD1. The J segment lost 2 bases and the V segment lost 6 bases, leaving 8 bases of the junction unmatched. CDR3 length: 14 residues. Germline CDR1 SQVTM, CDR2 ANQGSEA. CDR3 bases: TGCAGCGTCACCCCCGGGACAGGGCCCTACGAGCAGTACTTC. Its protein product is CSVTPGTGPYEQYF.

CDR3 protein: CASTLGGPGTGELFF. The CDR3 DNA follows: TGTGCCAGCACCCTGGGAGGGCCAGGCACCGGGGAGCTGTTTTTT. This sequence joins TRBV27 and TRBJ2-2; 7 bases are shared with TRBD2. Trimming at V came to 7 bases and at J to 4 bases, leaving 9 bases not matched to a gene. CDR1 is MNHEY and CDR2 is SMNVEV in the germline V gene (reference sequence). This CDR3 region has 15 residues.

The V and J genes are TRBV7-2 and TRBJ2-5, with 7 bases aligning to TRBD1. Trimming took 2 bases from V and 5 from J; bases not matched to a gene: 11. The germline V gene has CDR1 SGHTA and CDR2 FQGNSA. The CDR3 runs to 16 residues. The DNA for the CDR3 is TGTGCCAGCAGCTTAAGGGAACAGGGGATCCTTGAGACCCAGTACTTC. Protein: CASSLREQGILETQYF.

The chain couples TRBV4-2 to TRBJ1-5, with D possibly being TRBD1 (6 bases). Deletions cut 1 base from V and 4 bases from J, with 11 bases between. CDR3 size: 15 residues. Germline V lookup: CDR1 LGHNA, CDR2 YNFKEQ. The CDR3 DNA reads TGTGCCAGCAGCCAAGGAGTGGACAGAAATCAGCCCCAGCATTTT. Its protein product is CASSQGVDRNQPQHF.

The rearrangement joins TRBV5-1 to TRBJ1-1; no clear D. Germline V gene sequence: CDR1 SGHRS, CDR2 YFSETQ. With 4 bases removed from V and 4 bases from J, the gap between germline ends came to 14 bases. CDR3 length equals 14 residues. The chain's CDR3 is CASSAPGVGTEAFF. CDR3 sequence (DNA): TGCGCCAGCAGCGCTCCCGGGGTAGGCACTGAAGCTTTCTTT.

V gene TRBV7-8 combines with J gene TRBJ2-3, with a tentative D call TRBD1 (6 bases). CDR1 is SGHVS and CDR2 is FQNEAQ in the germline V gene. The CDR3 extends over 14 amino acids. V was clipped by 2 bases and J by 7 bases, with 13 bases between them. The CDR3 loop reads CASSLTGQSNTQYF. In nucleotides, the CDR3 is TGTGCCAGCAGCTTAACTGGACAGTCGAATACGCAGTATTTT.

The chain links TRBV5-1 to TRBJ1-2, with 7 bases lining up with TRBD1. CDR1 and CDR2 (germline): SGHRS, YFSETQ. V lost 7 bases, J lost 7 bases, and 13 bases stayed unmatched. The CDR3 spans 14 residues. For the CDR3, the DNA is TGCGCCAGCGGACAACAGGGGTCATGGGGTGGCTACACCTTC. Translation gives CASGQQGSWGGYTF.

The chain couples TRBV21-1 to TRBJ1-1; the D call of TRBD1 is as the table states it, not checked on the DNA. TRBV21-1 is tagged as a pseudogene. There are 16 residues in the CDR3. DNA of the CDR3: TGTGCCAGCAGCAAAAATTGGCAGGGGATGAACACTGAAGCTTTCTTT. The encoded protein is CASSKNWQGMNTEAFF.

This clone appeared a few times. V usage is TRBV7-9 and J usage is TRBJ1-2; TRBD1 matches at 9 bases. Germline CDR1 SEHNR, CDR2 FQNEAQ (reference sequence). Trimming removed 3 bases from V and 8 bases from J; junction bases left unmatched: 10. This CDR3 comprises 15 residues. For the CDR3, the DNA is TGTGCCAGCAGCTTGGAGACAGGGGGAAGAGCCGGCTACACCTTC. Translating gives CASSLETGGRAGYTF.

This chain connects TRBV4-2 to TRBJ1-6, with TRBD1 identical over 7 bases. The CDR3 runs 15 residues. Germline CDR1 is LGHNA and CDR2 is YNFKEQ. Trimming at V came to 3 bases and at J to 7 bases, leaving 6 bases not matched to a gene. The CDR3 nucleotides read TGTGCCAGCAGCCATTACCGGGACAGAAATTCACCCCTCCACTTT. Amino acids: CASSHYRDRNSPLHF.

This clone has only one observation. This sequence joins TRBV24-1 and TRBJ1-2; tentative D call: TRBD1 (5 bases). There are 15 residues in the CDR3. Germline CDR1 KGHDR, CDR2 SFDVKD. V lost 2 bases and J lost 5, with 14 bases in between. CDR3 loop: CATSDSPPRGYGYTF. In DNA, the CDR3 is TGTGCCACCAGTGATTCCCCCCCGCGGGGGTATGGCTACACCTTC.

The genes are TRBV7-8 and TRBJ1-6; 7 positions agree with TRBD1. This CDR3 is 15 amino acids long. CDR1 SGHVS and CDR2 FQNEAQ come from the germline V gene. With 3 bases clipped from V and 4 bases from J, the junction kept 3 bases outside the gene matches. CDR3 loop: CASSLGGQYNSPLHF. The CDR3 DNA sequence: TGTGCCAGCAGCTTGGGGGGACAGTATAATTCACCCCTCCACTTT. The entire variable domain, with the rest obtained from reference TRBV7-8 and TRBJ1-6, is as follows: GAGVSQSPRYKVAKRGQDVALRCDPISGHVSLFWYQQALGQGPEFLTYFQNEAQLDKSGLPSDRFFAERPEGSVSTLKIQRTQQEDSAVYLCASSLGGQYNSPLHFGNGTRLTVT.

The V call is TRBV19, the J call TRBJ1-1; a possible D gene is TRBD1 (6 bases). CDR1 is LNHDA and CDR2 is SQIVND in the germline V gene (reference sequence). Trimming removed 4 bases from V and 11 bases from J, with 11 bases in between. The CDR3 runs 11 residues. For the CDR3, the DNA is TGTGCCAGTAGTACCACAGGGAACGCTTTCTTT. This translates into CASSTTGNAFF.

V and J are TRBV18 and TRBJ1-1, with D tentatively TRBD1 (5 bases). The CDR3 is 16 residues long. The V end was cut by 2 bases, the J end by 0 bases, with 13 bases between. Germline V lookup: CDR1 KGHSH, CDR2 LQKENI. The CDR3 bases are TGTGCCAGCTCACCATCCCAGGGAGGGATGAACACTGAAGCTTTCTTT. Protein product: CASSPSQGGMNTEAFF. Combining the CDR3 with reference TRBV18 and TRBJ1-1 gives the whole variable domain NAGVMQNPRHLVRRRGQEARLRCSPMKGHSHVYWYRQLPEEGLKFMVYLQKENIIDESGMPKERFSAEFPKEGPSILRIQQVVRGDSAAYFCASSPSQGGMNTEAFFGQGTRLTVV.

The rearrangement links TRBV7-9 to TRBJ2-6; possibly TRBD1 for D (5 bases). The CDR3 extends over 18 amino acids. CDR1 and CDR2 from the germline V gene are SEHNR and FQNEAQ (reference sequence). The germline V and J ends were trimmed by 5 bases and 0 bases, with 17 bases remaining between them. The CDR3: CASSAWTYQSSGANVLTF. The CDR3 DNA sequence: TGTGCCAGCAGCGCTTGGACATATCAAAGCTCTGGGGCCAACGTCCTGACTTTC.

CDR3 nucleotide sequence: TGTGCCAGCAGCTCACCGTTGTTGCACTCATCCGGCTACGAGCAGTACTTC. Its translation is CASSSPLLHSSGYEQYF. The rearrangement joins TRBV7-2 to TRBJ2-7; D unclear. CDR3 size: 17 residues. The V gene's germline CDR1 is SGHTA and CDR2 FQGNSA. V lost 4 bases and J 3 bases, leaving 22 bases between the germline ends.

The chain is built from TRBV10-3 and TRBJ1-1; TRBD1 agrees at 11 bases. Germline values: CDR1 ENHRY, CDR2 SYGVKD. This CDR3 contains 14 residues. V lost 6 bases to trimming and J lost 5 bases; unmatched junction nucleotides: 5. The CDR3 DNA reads TGTGCCATCAGCCCGGGACAGGGGGAAACTGAAGCTTTCTTT. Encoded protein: CAISPGQGETEAFF.

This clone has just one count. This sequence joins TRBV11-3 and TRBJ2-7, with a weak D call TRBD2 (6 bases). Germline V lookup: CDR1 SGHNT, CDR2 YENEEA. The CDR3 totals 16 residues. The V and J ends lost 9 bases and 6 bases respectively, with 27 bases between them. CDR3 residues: CARTPPRLEFTLEQYF. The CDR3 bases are TGTGCCAGAACCCCCCCGCGACTAGAATTTACACTCGAGCAGTACTTC.

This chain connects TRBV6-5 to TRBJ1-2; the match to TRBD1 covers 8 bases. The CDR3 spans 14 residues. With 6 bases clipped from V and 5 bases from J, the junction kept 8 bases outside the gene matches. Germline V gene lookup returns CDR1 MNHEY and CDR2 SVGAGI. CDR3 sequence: CASRPPRGPYGYTF. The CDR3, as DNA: TGTGCCAGCAGGCCGCCCAGGGGGCCTTATGGCTACACCTTC.

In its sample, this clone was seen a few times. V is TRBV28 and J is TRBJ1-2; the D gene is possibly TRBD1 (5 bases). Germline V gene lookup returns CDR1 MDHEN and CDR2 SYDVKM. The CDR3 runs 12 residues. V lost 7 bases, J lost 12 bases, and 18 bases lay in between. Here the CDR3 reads CASTPRSGENTF. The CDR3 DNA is TGTGCCAGCACCCCCCGGTCGGGGGAAAACACCTTC.

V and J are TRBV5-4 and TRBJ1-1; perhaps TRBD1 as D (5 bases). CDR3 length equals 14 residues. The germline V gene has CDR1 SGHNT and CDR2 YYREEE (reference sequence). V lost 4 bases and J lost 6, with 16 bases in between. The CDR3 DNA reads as TGTGCCAGCAGCCCACAGGCCCTTATGGCTGAAGCTTTCTTT. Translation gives CASSPQALMAEAFF.

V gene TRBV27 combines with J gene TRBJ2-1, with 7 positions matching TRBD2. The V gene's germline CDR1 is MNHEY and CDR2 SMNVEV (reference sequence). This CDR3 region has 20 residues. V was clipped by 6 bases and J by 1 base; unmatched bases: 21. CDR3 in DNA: TGTGCCAGCAGCCAAACATTCGGGGGAGGGCTGGGGAGGTCCTACAATGAGCAGTTCTTC. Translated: CASSQTFGGGLGRSYNEQFF.

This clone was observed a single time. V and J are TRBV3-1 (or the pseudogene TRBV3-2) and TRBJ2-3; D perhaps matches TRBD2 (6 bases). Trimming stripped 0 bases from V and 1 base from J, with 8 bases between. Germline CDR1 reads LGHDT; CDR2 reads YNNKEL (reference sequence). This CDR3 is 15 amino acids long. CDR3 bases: TGTGCCAGCAGCCAAGATGAGCGGGGCACAGATACGCAGTATTTT. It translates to CASSQDERGTDTQYF.

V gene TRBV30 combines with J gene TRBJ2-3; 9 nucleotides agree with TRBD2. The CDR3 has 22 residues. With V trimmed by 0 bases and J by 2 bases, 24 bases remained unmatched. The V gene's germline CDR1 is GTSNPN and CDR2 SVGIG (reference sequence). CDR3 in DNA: TGTGCCTGGAGTGTGAGTAGGGGGCTACGGGTGCCTAGCGGGATCAACACAGATACGCAGTATTTT. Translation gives CAWSVSRGLRVPSGINTDTQYF.

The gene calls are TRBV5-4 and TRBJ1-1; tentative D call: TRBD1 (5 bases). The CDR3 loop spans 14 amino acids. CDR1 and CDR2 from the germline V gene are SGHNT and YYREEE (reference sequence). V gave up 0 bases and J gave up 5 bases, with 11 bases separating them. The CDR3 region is CASSLDRSGTEAFF. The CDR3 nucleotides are TGTGCCAGCAGCTTGGACAGGTCCGGGACTGAAGCTTTCTTT.

The CDR3, as DNA: TGTGCCAGCAGTCGAGGGCGGCAGGAAAAACTGTTTTTT. Its protein is CASSRGRQEKLFF. J is TRBJ1-4 and V is TRBV12-3 or TRBV12-4; D is ambiguous. The CDR3 extends over 13 amino acids. The V end lost 5 bases, the J end lost 8 bases, and 12 bases lay between the germline ends.

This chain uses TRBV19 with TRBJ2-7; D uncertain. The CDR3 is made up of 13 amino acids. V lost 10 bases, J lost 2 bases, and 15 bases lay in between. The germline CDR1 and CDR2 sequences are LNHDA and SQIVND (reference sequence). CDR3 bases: TGTGCCACCATTGGTCCAGGCACCTACGAGCAGTACTTC. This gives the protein CATIGPGTYEQYF.